The entry below describes one TCR beta chain. The data belong to a study of Ad26.COV2.S vaccination and SARS-CoV-2 variants. The overall study: Within the COV1001 Ad26.COV2.S trial arm, the donor was enrolled. Once, or twice with 56 days between doses, Ad26.COV2.S was given intramuscularly.

Only in-frame clones appear in the TCRdb table, and some are missing; sequencing was by immunoSEQ multiplex PCR. The data show 440,000 or so clones, 90% seen once. J was trimmed by 4 bases and V by 6 bases; bases with no gene match: 3. Per the germline V gene, CDR1 is ENHRY and CDR2 is SYGVKD. The CDR3 covers 15 residues. As to treatment: some 20 received Ad26.COV2.S at low or high dose, single or two shots; 5 received placebo; per-sample allocation not given. Collection of samples fell on day 63 after the first vaccine or placebo injection. Vaccine was an Ad26 vector expressing Wuhan-strain SARS-CoV-2 spike.

Sequencing was performed on peripheral blood, taken in a trial of Ad26.COV2.S vaccine versus placebo. This TCR derives from a person aged 18-60 years who received the Ad26.COV2.S COVID-19 vaccine or a placebo. The V and J genes are TRBV10-3 and TRBJ2-2; TRBD2 matches 12 bases. The CDR3 spells CAIRGTSGLTGELFF. The CDR3 nucleotides are TGTGCCATCAGGGGGACTAGCGGGCTCACCGGGGAGCTGTTTTTT.